This TCR beta chain is drawn from a study of shared clonotypes between healthy human individuals. Data came from immunoSEQ multiplex PCR; TCRdb stores just in-frame clones and leaves some out. The table includes approximately 1.4 million clones, 95% to 99% detected once. CDR3 size: 12 residues. Germline V gives CDR1 SQVTM, CDR2 ANQGSEA. V lost 4 bases to trimming and J lost 4 bases; unmatched junction nucleotides: 4. Turning to this clone: In the same sample, other DNA sequences code for this CDR3.

The source is a man aged 25 to 45 in good health. This chain uses TRBV29-1 with TRBJ2-7; 7 bases are shared with TRBD1. The material sequenced was naive CD4+ T cells sorted from blood. Subset of the sample: CD45RA+ positively selected. The CDR3 spells CSVGTGVYEQYF. In DNA form, the CDR3 reads TGCAGCGTTGGCACAGGGGTTTACGAGCAGTACTTC.